Shown below are 27 T cell receptor beta chains from a single sample sequenced in a study of T-cell reconstitution after alpha-beta-depleted transplantation in children. The authors prepared the TCRbeta library with unique molecular identifiers. TCRdb reanalysed the PCR reads using MiXCR and keeps one entry per CDR3 protein. The sample has a few hundred thousand distinct CDR3 sequences, over 20% seen once. This specimen consisted of PBMCs, obtained before TCRalphabeta/CD19-depleted stem cell transplant. The receptors come from a girl aged 2 to 10 with Fanconi anemia, due to receive a stem cell transplant.

This clonotype was observed once. The V call is TRBV20-1, the J call TRBJ2-1; D is perhaps TRBD2 (6 bases). CDR1 DFQATT and CDR2 SNEGSKA come from the germline V gene (reference sequence). The CDR3 is 13 residues long. The chain's CDR3 is CGMWRGTYNEQFF. CDR3 in DNA: TGCGGCATGTGGCGGGGTACCTACAATGAGCAGTTCTTC.

V usage is TRBV15 and J usage is TRBJ2-1; D gene unclear. The CDR3 consists of 15 residues. CDR1 and CDR2 (germline): LNHNV, YYDKDF (reference sequence). The V end was cut by 1 base, the J end by 1 base, with 8 bases between. This CDR3 is CATSRVQGSYNEQFF. The CDR3, as DNA: TGTGCCACCAGCAGAGTCCAAGGGTCCTACAATGAGCAGTTCTTC.

This clonotype was observed many times. V usage is TRBV29-1 and J usage is TRBJ1-1, with TRBD1 identical over 8 bases. The germline gives CDR1 SQVTM, CDR2 ANQGSEA. The CDR3 has 13 amino acids. V lost 5 bases, J lost 5 bases, and 7 bases stayed unmatched. The CDR3 is CSVPRQGRTEAFF. The DNA for the CDR3 is TGCAGCGTTCCTCGACAGGGGAGGACTGAAGCTTTCTTT. Supplemented by reference TRBV29-1 and TRBJ1-1, the full variable domain reads SAVISQKPSRDICQRGTSLTIQCQVDSQVTMMFWYRQQPGQSLTLIATANQGSEATYESGFVIDKFPISRPNLTFSTLTVSNMSPEDSSIYLCSVPRQGRTEAFFGQGTRLTVV.

The rearrangement joins TRBV7-7 to TRBJ2-1; 7 positions agree with TRBD2. The CDR3 length is 16 residues. Germline CDR1 SSHAT, CDR2 FNYEAQ (reference sequence). The ends lost 5 bases at V and 0 bases at J; junction bases unmatched: 7. The CDR3 region has the DNA TGTGCCAGCAGCCCCCTGGCTAGCGGCTCCTACAATGAGCAGTTCTTC. Translating it yields CASSPLASGSYNEQFF.

The sample holds many counts of this clonotype. J is TRBJ2-1 and V is TRBV30, with D uncertain. Per the germline V gene, CDR1 is GTSNPN and CDR2 is SVGIG (reference sequence). This CDR3 spans 15 amino acids. V was trimmed by 5 bases and J by 5 bases, leaving 19 bases between them. CDR3 amino acids: CAWGPHGRANNEQFF. CDR3 nucleotides: TGTGCCTGGGGGCCACACGGCCGGGCTAACAATGAGCAGTTCTTC.

This clonotype was detected ten times or more. The DNA of the CDR3 is TGCAGTGCGGACGGCGGGCGACTAGCAGTTGCTGAGCAGTTCTTC. Translated, it gives CSADGGRLAVAEQFF. The genes are TRBV20-1 and TRBJ2-1, with 7 nucleotides matching TRBD2. Unmatched junction bases numbered 17, after V lost 6 bases and J lost 9 bases. The CDR3 contains 15 residues. Germline V CDR1 and CDR2: DFQATT, SNEGSKA (reference sequence).

The CDR3 DNA is TGCAGCGTGACGTACGGGCAGGGGCCGGGGGACGAGCAGTACTTC. Translation: CSVTYGQGPGDEQYF. The rearrangement links TRBV29-1 to TRBJ2-7; D could derive from TRBD1 or TRBD2 (6 bases each). The CDR3 runs to 15 residues. Looked up from germline, CDR1 is SQVTM and CDR2 is ANQGSEA. The germline V and J ends were trimmed by 6 bases and 5 bases, with 23 bases remaining between them.

J is TRBJ2-7 and V is TRBV6-4; 9 positions agree with TRBD2. V shed 11 bases, J shed 4 bases, and the junction held 9 bases outside the gene matches. Germline lookup yields CDR1 MRHNA and CDR2 SNTAGT. The CDR3 is 13 amino acids. The CDR3 DNA is TGTGCCCCCGGCGGGAGGGCCAGGTACGAGCAGTACTTC. Translated: CAPGGRARYEQYF.

This clonotype was seen at least ten times. This chain joins TRBV5-1 and TRBJ2-7; TRBD1 agrees at 9 bases. CDR3 length: 15 amino acids. After removal of 0 bases from V and 3 bases from J, the junction contained 4 bases not matched to a gene. CDR1 and CDR2 from the germline V gene are SGHRS and YFSETQ. The CDR3 nucleotides are TGCGCCAGCAGCTTGGTTGGACAGGGGAACTACGAGCAGTACTTC. It codes for CASSLVGQGNYEQYF. The whole variable domain, filled in from reference TRBV5-1 and TRBJ2-7, reads KAGVTQTPRYLIKTRGQQVTLSCSPISGHRSVSWYQQTPGQGLQFLFEYFSETQRNKGNFPGRFSGRQFSNSRSEMNVSTLELGDSALYLCASSLVGQGNYEQYFGPGTRLTVT.

This clonotype occurred a few times. The chain couples TRBV4-2 to TRBJ1-6; TRBD1 matches at 7 bases. With V trimmed by 0 bases and J by 9 bases, 8 bases remained unmatched. The CDR3 has 16 amino acids. Germline CDR1 LGHNA, CDR2 YNFKEQ. The CDR3 loop reads CASSQDQGQGGSPLHF. Here the CDR3 DNA reads TGTGCCAGCAGCCAAGATCAGGGGCAGGGGGGTTCACCCCTCCACTTT.

V is TRBV12-3 or TRBV12-4 and J is TRBJ2-7; TRBD1 aligns across 7 bases. The CDR3 runs 13 residues. V trimming: 2 bases; J trimming: 3 bases; junction bases outside the gene matches: 1. In nucleotides, the CDR3 is TGTGCCAGCAGTTTACCAGGGGGCTACGAGCAGTACTTC. Translation gives CASSLPGGYEQYF.

The chain employs TRBV27 and TRBJ1-4; D remains unclear. Germline-derived CDR1 and CDR2 are MNHEY and SMNVEV (reference sequence). V shed 7 bases and J shed 6 bases, with 18 bases lying between them. The CDR3 totals 15 residues. The DNA of the CDR3 is TGTGCCAGCACCCAGAGTTCGGCGTCGTATGAAAAACTGTTTTTT. Its translation is CASTQSSASYEKLFF.

This clonotype occurred a few times. The chain is built from TRBV6-2 or TRBV6-3 and TRBJ2-1; D unclear. The CDR3 has 15 amino acids. Germline-derived CDR1 and CDR2 are MNHEY and SVGEGT. The V end lost 5 bases, the J end lost 5 bases, and 16 bases lay between the germline ends. CDR3 nucleotide sequence: TGTGCCAGCAGTCAGGCGGTAAGAAACCACAATGAGCAGTTCTTC. Its translation: CASSQAVRNHNEQFF.

Only a few counts were recorded for this clonotype. V usage is TRBV12-3 or TRBV12-4 and J usage is TRBJ1-1; D gene ambiguous. There are 10 residues in the CDR3. V lost 3 bases and J 11 bases, leaving 7 bases between the germline ends. The CDR3 is CASSFITAFF. The CDR3 nucleotides read TGTGCCAGCAGTTTTATTACGGCTTTCTTT.

The V call is TRBV7-9, the J call TRBJ2-1, with 12 bases aligning to TRBD2. The CDR3 loop spans 15 amino acids. Germline V lookup: CDR1 SEHNR, CDR2 FQNEAQ (reference sequence). V lost 3 bases and J lost 10; bases outside the gene matches: 7. The DNA of the CDR3 is TGTGCCAGCAGCTTGGACGCCGGACTAGCGGGAGAGCAGTTCTTC. As protein: CASSLDAGLAGEQFF.

In this sample, this clonotype turned up many times. Here the CDR3 reads CAWSHSGGADTQYF. The DNA of the CDR3 is TGTGCCTGGAGTCATAGCGGGGGGGCGGATACGCAGTATTTT. The chain links TRBV30 to TRBJ2-3; 11 bases agree with TRBD2. The CDR3 length is 14 residues. The germline V gene has CDR1 GTSNPN and CDR2 SVGIG (reference sequence). J was trimmed by 6 bases and V by 2 bases; bases with no gene match: 4. The entire variable domain, with the rest obtained from reference TRBV30 and TRBJ2-3, is as follows: SQTIHQWPATLVQPVGSPLSLECTVEGTSNPNLYWYRQAAGRGLQLLFYSVGIGQISSEVPQNLSASRPQDRQFILSSKKLLLSDSGFYLCAWSHSGGADTQYFGPGTRLTVL.

This clonotype was seen repeatedly, ten times or more. The V gene is TRBV29-1, the J gene TRBJ2-3; TRBD2 aligns across 7 bases. The length of the CDR3 is 14 residues. Germline CDR1 SQVTM, CDR2 ANQGSEA. With V trimmed by 5 bases and J by 5 bases, 10 bases remained unmatched. The CDR3 is CSVSAGVRGDTQYF. For the CDR3, the DNA is TGCAGCGTTTCGGCGGGAGTACGTGGAGATACGCAGTATTTT.

The J gene is TRBJ2-5, the V gene TRBV7-3; perhaps TRBD1 as D (6 bases). V lost 2 bases to trimming and J lost 4 bases, with 8 bases between them. The CDR3 sequence is 13 residues long. Per germline, CDR1 SGHTA and CDR2 FQGTGA. The CDR3, as DNA: TGTGCCAGCAGCTTATCAGGGGCAGAGACCCAGTACTTC. This codes for CASSLSGAETQYF.

This clonotype was seen only a few times. The chain uses TRBV12-3 or TRBV12-4 and TRBJ1-1; no clear D gene. V lost 3 bases and J 11 bases, leaving 16 bases between the germline ends. The CDR3 has 13 residues. The CDR3 is CASSFIEYDGAFF. The DNA of the CDR3 is TGTGCCAGCAGTTTTATTGAATACGACGGGGCTTTCTTT.

The J gene is TRBJ2-2, the V gene TRBV12-3 or TRBV12-4; D not certain. V gave up 2 bases and J gave up 3 bases, with 10 bases separating them. This CDR3 is 15 amino acids long. The CDR3 DNA sequence: TGTGCCAGCAGTTTATACGCTAGGGACACCGGGGAGCTGTTTTTT. Translation: CASSLYARDTGELFF.

The chain uses TRBV19 and TRBJ1-2; D not certain. The CDR3 is 14 amino acids. Deletions cut 7 bases from V and 0 bases from J, with 12 bases between. Germline CDR1 is LNHDA and CDR2 is SQIVND (reference sequence). CDR3 amino acids: CASKSPGTNYGYTF. CDR3 DNA: TGTGCCAGTAAAAGTCCAGGAACTAACTATGGCTACACCTTC.

This clonotype was found many times. The chain has TRBV12-3 or TRBV12-4 and TRBJ1-6; D is unresolved. The V gene lost 8 bases and the J gene lost 3 bases, with 8 bases spanning the gap. This CDR3 contains 13 residues. CDR3 loop: CASQAFYNSPLHF. DNA for the CDR3: TGTGCCAGCCAGGCATTCTATAATTCACCCCTCCACTTT.

CDR3 loop: CASSFGWGNKGQFF. CDR3 in DNA: TGTGCCAGCAGCTTTGGGTGGGGAAACAAAGGGCAGTTCTTC. The chain is built from TRBV7-8 and TRBJ2-1; D not resolved. The CDR3 is 14 residues long. V dropped 3 bases and J dropped 12 bases, with 18 bases sitting between them. Germline V gene data show CDR1 as SGHVS and CDR2 as FQNEAQ.

This chain joins TRBV29-1 and TRBJ1-1; 9 positions match TRBD1. Losses at the gene ends were 5 bases for V and 7 bases for J; bases not matched to a gene: 14. The CDR3 contains 15 residues. The V gene's germline CDR1 is SQVTM and CDR2 ANQGSEA. CDR3 nucleotides: TGCAGCGTTAAAATTGGGGGGACAGGGAAGAGTGAAGCTTTCTTT. Translation: CSVKIGGTGKSEAFF.

V gene TRBV7-2 combines with J gene TRBJ2-3; D ambiguous. CDR3 length: 14 amino acids. Germline V CDR1 and CDR2: SGHTA, FQGNSA. V lost 1 base, J lost 8 bases, and 13 bases lay in between. The CDR3 nucleotides read TGTGCCAGCAGCTTAGAACTTAGATTAGGTACGCAGTATTTT. It encodes CASSLELRLGTQYF.

J is TRBJ2-3 and V is TRBV28, with 7 bases that match TRBD2. V was pared by 8 bases and J by 3 bases, with 2 bases of the junction left unmatched. This CDR3 has 12 amino acids. Germline V gives CDR1 MDHEN, CDR2 SYDVKM. The CDR3 reads CASQLATDTQYF. In nucleotides, the CDR3 is TGTGCCAGCCAACTAGCGACAGATACGCAGTATTTT. The full variable domain, rest sourced from reference TRBV28 and TRBJ2-3, is DVKVTQSSRYLVKRTGEKVFLECVQDMDHENMFWYRQDPGLGLRLIYFSYDVKMKEKGDIPEGYSVSREKKERFSLILESASTNQTSMYLCASQLATDTQYFGPGTRLTVL.

This clonotype has a count of ten or more. CDR3 nucleotide sequence: TGTGCCAGCAGCGTAGGGGGGACAGTCGATCAGCCCCAGCATTTT. Residues: CASSVGGTVDQPQHF. The chain joins TRBV9 to TRBJ1-5; 7 nucleotides line up with TRBD1. With 0 bases clipped from V and 5 bases from J, the junction kept 5 bases outside the gene matches. This CDR3 is built from 15 residues. Germline loops: CDR1 SGDLS, CDR2 YYNGEE.